Shown below are 8 T cell receptor beta chains from a single sample sequenced in a study of blood T cell repertoires in COVID-19. The protocol was immunoSEQ multiplex PCR, while the TCRdb copy is restricted to in-frame clones and leaves out a portion. Of over 250,000 clones in the sample, approximately 88% were seen once. The sample taken for sequencing was peripheral blood. Receptor source: a human donor with COVID-19, enrolled during active disease. The donor label of this sample is uncertain.

The rearrangement links TRBV5-4 to TRBJ1-4; 8 positions agree with TRBD1. Germline lookup yields CDR1 SGHNT and CDR2 YYREEE (reference sequence). This CDR3 comprises 17 residues. The V and J ends lost 0 bases and 2 bases, in that order; junction bases with no gene match: 6. CDR3 bases: TGTGCCAGCAGCTTGGCCCCTCGGACAGGGACTAATGAAAAACTGTTTTTT. Residues: CASSLAPRTGTNEKLFF.

The CDR3 region has the DNA TGCAGCGTTGAACCGGGACAGGGGGCCTACGAGCAGTACTTC. This translates into CSVEPGQGAYEQYF. This sequence joins TRBV29-1 and TRBJ2-7; 11 positions agree with TRBD1. The CDR3 contains 14 residues. Looked up from germline, CDR1 is SQVTM and CDR2 is ANQGSEA. V lost 2 bases and J lost 2; bases outside the gene matches: 2.

A few counts support this clone. The rearrangement links TRBV27 to TRBJ2-7; 8 bases are shared with TRBD2. Germline values: CDR1 MNHEY, CDR2 SMNVEV (reference sequence). V shed 6 bases and J 7 bases; nucleotides not matched to a gene: 14. CDR3 size: 15 residues. The CDR3 nucleotides read TGTGCCAGCAGCTCCTCACGGGGGGGGGCGAGGGAGCAGTACTTC. Protein: CASSSSRGGAREQYF.

The rearrangement joins TRBV5-6 to TRBJ2-1; 7 bases align to TRBD2. V shed 2 bases and J 7 bases; nucleotides not matched to a gene: 18. This CDR3 region has 18 residues. Germline V CDR1 and CDR2: SGHDT, YYEEEE. The CDR3 nucleotides are TGTGCCAGCAGCTTAGGGAGGGCATTAGGGCTTGGTTCAAATGAGCAGTTCTTC. This gives the protein CASSLGRALGLGSNEQFF.

The V and J genes are TRBV13 and TRBJ2-7, with 8 bases fitting TRBD2. The CDR3 length is 15 residues. The germline CDR1 and CDR2 sequences are PRHDT and FYEKMQ (reference sequence). V gave up 3 bases and J gave up 2 bases; unmatched junction bases: 6. CDR3 nucleotide sequence: TGTGCCAGCAGCTTCGGTACTAGCGGAGCCTACGAGCAGTACTTC. This sequence encodes CASSFGTSGAYEQYF.

CDR3 nucleotides: TGTGCCTGGAGTGTAGGGCAGGGAACATGGTATGGCTACACCTTC. It encodes CAWSVGQGTWYGYTF. The V call is TRBV30, the J call TRBJ1-2; possible D gene TRBD1, 5 bases. This CDR3 spans 15 amino acids. Trimming cost V 0 bases and J 5 bases, with 16 bases left between them. From germline, CDR1 is GTSNPN and CDR2 SVGIG (reference sequence).

This clone was observed a single time. This chain connects TRBV28 to TRBJ2-7; a possible D gene is TRBD2 (6 bases). The CDR3 loop spans 15 amino acids. V was trimmed by 2 bases and J by 6 bases, leaving 17 bases between them. Germline CDR1 reads MDHEN; CDR2 reads SYDVKM. In DNA, the CDR3 is TGTGCCAGCAGTTTAGGGTCTTGGGGGGTGTCCGAGCAGTACTTC. Protein: CASSLGSWGVSEQYF.

V is TRBV5-8 and J is TRBJ1-6, with a weak D call TRBD1 (6 bases). V lost 4 bases to trimming and J lost 7 bases, with 12 bases between them. This CDR3 spans 14 amino acids. The germline V gene has CDR1 SGHTS and CDR2 YDEGEE. CDR3 in amino acids: CASSQRTANSPLHF. CDR3 sequence (DNA): TGTGCCAGCAGCCAGCGGACAGCCAATTCACCCCTCCACTTT.